This TCR beta chain is drawn from a study of blood T cell repertoires in COVID-19. Looking at the study overall: The samples span acute and convalescent COVID-19 from the United States, Italy and Spain. Nucleic acid was either cDNA or gDNA, and it came from T cells, B-cell-depleted T cells, or PBMCs.

How the authors handled the data: Reference gene primer amplification in the assay estimated nucleated cell counts. Some clones are missing from TCRdb's copy, which holds only in-frame ones; the method was immunoSEQ multiplex PCR. D and trimming were read from the DNA, whereas the V and J calls and clone size are those reported in that table. The table shows some 100,000 clones, with about 90% occurring only once. The V end was cut by 5 bases, the J end by 4 bases, with 6 bases between. Germline lookup yields CDR1 SGHVS and CDR2 FQNEAQ. This CDR3 spans 11 amino acids. This chain uses TRBV7-8 with TRBJ2-7; no clear D. Sequences were obtained from peripheral blood. The source is a human donor in a cohort sampled during active COVID-19. The CDR3 here is CASSPLYEQYF. In DNA, the CDR3 is TGTGCCAGCAGCCCTCTGTACGAGCAGTACTTC.